The TCR beta chain described here comes from a study of radiotherapy plus CTLA-4 blockade in lung cancer. Libraries were prepared by immunoSEQ multiplex PCR; TCRdb keeps only in-frame clonotypes and omits some of them. In the table there are some 35,000 clones, 75% to 90% of which are singletons. The CDR3 consists of 12 residues. The V gene lost 3 bases and the J gene lost 7 bases, with 7 bases spanning the gap. CDR1 is MNHEY, CDR2 SMNVEV, per germline (reference sequence). Sequencing used peripheral blood, obtained from a patient treated with radiotherapy plus ipilimumab. The chain recombines TRBV27 with TRBJ1-5; D is unresolved. The origin of this receptor is a human donor with non-small cell lung cancer who had stable disease on radiotherapy plus ipilimumab. This CDR3 reads CASSFPGQPQHF. The CDR3 DNA follows: TGTGCCAGCAGTTTCCCAGGACAGCCCCAGCATTTT.